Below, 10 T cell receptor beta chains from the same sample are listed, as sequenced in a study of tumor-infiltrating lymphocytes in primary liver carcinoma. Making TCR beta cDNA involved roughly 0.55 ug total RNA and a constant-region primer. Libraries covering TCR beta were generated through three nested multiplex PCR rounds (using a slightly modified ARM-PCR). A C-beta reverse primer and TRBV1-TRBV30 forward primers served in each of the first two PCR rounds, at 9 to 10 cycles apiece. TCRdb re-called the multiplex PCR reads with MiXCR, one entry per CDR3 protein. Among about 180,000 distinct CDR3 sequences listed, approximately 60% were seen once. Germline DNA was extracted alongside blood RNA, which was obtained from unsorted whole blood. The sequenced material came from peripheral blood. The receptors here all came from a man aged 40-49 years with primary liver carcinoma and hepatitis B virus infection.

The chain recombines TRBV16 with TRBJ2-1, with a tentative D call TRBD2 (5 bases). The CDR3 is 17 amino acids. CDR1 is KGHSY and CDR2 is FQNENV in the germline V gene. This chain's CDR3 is CAGSRLGLAPSWNEQFF. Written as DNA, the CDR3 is TGTGCTGGCAGCCGCCTCGGGCTAGCCCCTTCATGGAATGAGCAGTTCTTC.

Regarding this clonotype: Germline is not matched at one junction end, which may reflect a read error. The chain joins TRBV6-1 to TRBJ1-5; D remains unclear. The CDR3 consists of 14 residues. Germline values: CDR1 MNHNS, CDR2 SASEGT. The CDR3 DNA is TGTGCCAGCGGTGAACCCGGGGTGGGTCAGCCCCAGCATTTT. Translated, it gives CASGEPGVGQPQHF.

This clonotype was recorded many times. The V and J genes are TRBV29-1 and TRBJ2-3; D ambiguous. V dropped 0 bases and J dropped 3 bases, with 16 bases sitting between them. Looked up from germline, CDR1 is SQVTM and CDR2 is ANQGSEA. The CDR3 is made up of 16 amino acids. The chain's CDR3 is CSVEDRSAVGTDTQYF. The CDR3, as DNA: TGCAGCGTTGAAGATAGGAGCGCCGTGGGGACAGATACGCAGTATTTT.

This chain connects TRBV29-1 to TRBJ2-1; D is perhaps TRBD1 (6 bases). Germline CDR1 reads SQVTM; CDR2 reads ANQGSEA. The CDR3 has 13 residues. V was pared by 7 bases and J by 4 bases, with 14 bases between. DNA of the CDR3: TGCAGCGGACGCAGTACAGGGTACAATGAGCAGTTCTTC. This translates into CSGRSTGYNEQFF.

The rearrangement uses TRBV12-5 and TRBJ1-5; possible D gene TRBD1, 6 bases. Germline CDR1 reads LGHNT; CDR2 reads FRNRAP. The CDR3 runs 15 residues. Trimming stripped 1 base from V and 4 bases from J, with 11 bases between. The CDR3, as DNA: TGTGCTAGTGGTTTGGACGGGGGCAATAATCAGCCCCAGCATTTT. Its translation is CASGLDGGNNQPQHF.

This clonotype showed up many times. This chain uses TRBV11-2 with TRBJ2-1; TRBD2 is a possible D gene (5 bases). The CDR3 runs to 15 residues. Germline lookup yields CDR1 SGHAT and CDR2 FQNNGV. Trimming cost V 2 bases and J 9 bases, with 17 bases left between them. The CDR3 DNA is TGTGCCAGCAGCTTAACGAACCCCCTCGAGGGTGAGCAGTTCTTC. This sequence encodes CASSLTNPLEGEQFF.

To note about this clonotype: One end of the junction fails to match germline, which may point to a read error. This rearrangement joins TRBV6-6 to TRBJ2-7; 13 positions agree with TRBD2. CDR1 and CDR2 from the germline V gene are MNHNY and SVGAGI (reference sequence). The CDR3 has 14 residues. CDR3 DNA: TGTACCAGCAGTCGTGGGACTAGCGGGAACGAGCAGTACTTC. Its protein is CTSSRGTSGNEQYF.

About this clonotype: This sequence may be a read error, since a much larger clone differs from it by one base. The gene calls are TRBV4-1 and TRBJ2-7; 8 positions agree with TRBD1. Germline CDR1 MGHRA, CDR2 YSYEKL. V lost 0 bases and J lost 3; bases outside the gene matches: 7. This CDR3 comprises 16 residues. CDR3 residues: CASSQEGQGSYYEQYF. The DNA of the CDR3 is TGCGCCAGCAGCCAAGAAGGACAGGGTTCCTACTACGAGCAGTACTTC.

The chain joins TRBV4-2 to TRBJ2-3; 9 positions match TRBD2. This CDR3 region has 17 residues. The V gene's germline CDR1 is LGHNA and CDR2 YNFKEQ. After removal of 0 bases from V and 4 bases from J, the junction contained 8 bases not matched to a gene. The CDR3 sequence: CASSQDPASGIPDTQYF. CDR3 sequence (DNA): TGTGCCAGCAGCCAAGATCCGGCTAGCGGGATTCCAGATACGCAGTATTTT.

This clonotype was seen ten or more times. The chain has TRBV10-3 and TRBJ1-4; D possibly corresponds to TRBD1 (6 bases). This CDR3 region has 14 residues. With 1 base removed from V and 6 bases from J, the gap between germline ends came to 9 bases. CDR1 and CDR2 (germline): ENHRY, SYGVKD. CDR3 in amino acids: CAISEWSGDEKLFF. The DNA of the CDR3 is TGTGCCATCAGTGAGTGGTCAGGGGATGAAAAACTGTTTTTT.